A selection of T cell receptor beta chains follows, all from one sample in a study of T cell responses to AZD1222 COVID-19 vaccine. TCRdb's copy holds only in-frame clones and misses some; the assay was immunoSEQ multiplex PCR. The top ten hold 5.4% of the sample, which has some 70,000 clones, 82% seen once. Specimen: peripheral blood, collected on day 0 of AZD1222 vaccination. These receptors originate from an adult in good health. Both conserved end residues are part of each CDR3. A D gene is named only where the DNA matches it firmly. Clone size is shown for a subset of rows, as once, few, many or a class of expanded clone.

j_call: TRBJ1-3
v_call: TRBV7-7
clone_size: .
d_call: TRBD1
cdr3_nt: TGTGCTAGCAGCTTAGGAGGGACAGGAGGAAACACCATATATTTT
cdr3_aa: CASSLGGTGGNTIYF

j_call: TRBJ1-6
v_call: TRBV15
clone_size: .
d_call: .
cdr3_nt: TGTGCCACCAGCAGAGATCGAGGGGACACCCTCCACTTT
cdr3_aa: CATSRDRGDTLHF

j_call: TRBJ2-7
v_call: TRBV20-1
clone_size: .
d_call: .
cdr3_nt: TGCGGGGGACGAAGCTCCTACGAGCAGTACTTC
cdr3_aa: CGGRSSYEQYF

j_call: TRBJ1-1
v_call: TRBV12-3/TRBV12-4
clone_size: once
d_call: .
cdr3_nt: TGTGCCAGCAGTCATAACCGGGGGACTGAAGCTTTCTTT
cdr3_aa: CASSHNRGTEAFF

j_call: TRBJ1-2
v_call: TRBV19
clone_size: .
d_call: .
cdr3_nt: TGTGCCAGTAGTATCCGGGCCCGGGGCTACACCTTC
cdr3_aa: CASSIRARGYTF

j_call: TRBJ2-7
v_call: TRBV18
clone_size: .
d_call: .
cdr3_nt: TGTGCCAGCTCACCACCGGGGGGGCTCTACGAGCAGTACTTC
cdr3_aa: CASSPPGGLYEQYF

j_call: TRBJ2-3
v_call: TRBV5-1
clone_size: .
d_call: .
cdr3_nt: TGCGCCAGCAGCTTGGTGGCAGGGAGCACAGATACGCAGTATTTT
cdr3_aa: CASSLVAGSTDTQYF

j_call: TRBJ1-5
v_call: TRBV12-3/TRBV12-4
clone_size: few
d_call: .
cdr3_nt: TGTGCCAGCAGTCCCCTGATATATCAGCCCCAGCATTTT
cdr3_aa: CASSPLIYQPQHF

j_call: TRBJ2-1
v_call: TRBV27
clone_size: .
d_call: TRBD2
cdr3_nt: TGTGCCAGCAGTCCCCCCCCTAGCGGAGTTTCCTACAATGAGCAGTTCTTC
cdr3_aa: CASSPPPSGVSYNEQFF

j_call: TRBJ1-6
v_call: TRBV14
clone_size: .
d_call: TRBD1
cdr3_nt: TGTGCCACCCAGACAGGGGCCCACTTT
cdr3_aa: CATQTGAHF

j_call: TRBJ2-7
v_call: TRBV2
clone_size: .
d_call: .
cdr3_nt: TGTGCCAGCCGCGGGACTTCTTTGGGGGAGCAGTACTTC
cdr3_aa: CASRGTSLGEQYF

j_call: TRBJ1-1
v_call: TRBV18
clone_size: .
d_call: .
cdr3_nt: TGTGCCAGCTCACCACCGGCAGGGGTTTTTGCTTTCTTT
cdr3_aa: CASSPPAGVFAFF

j_call: TRBJ2-5
v_call: TRBV6-2/TRBV6-3
clone_size: .
d_call: .
cdr3_nt: TGTGCCAGCAGCCCTATTACAGGGCCGTACCAAGAGACCCAGTACTTC
cdr3_aa: CASSPITGPYQETQYF

j_call: TRBJ2-7
v_call: TRBV11-3
clone_size: .
d_call: TRBD2
cdr3_nt: TGTGCCAGCAGCACAACTAGCGGGGGCCACTACGAGCAGTACTTC
cdr3_aa: CASSTTSGGHYEQYF

j_call: TRBJ2-1
v_call: TRBV29-1
clone_size: .
d_call: TRBD2
cdr3_nt: TGCAGCGTTCGACTAGCGGGGTATGATGAGCAGTTCTTC
cdr3_aa: CSVRLAGYDEQFF